This passage covers 29 T cell receptor beta chains from one sample sequenced in a study of post-analysis software for immune sequencing data. These receptors are not linked to any known antigen. Incorporated into the TCR beta cDNA libraries were unique molecular identifiers, which served to reduce PCR and sequencing biases. In TCRdb, the PCR reads were re-called with MiXCR into one record per CDR3 protein. The sample has approximately 360,000 distinct CDR3 sequences, roughly 35% seen once. Study outcomes and limitations: When patients were compared with controls, about 5 TRBV segments were more frequent, TRBV5-6, TRBV5-1 and TRBV20-1 among them.

Sequencing was done on a sample of blood. The origin of the receptors is a girl aged 10 to 17 with multiple sclerosis.

This clonotype came up many times. This chain joins TRBV19 and TRBJ2-7; TRBD2 matches 7 bases. Trimming at V came to 5 bases and at J to 1 base, leaving 8 bases not matched to a gene. CDR1 is LNHDA and CDR2 is SQIVND in the germline V gene (reference sequence). The CDR3 runs 15 residues. CDR3 in DNA: TGTGCCAGTAGTCTAGGGGCTAGCGGTTCCTACGAGCAGTACTTC. It codes for CASSLGASGSYEQYF. Based on the CDR3 plus reference TRBV19 and TRBJ2-7, the full variable domain is DGGITQSPKYLFRKEGQNVTLSCEQNLNHDAMYWYRQDPGQGLRLIYYSQIVNDFQKGDIAEGYSVSREKKESFPLTVTSAQKNPTAFYLCASSLGASGSYEQYFGPGTRLTVT.

The chain couples TRBV20-1 to TRBJ2-7; 12 bases match TRBD2. CDR1 is DFQATT and CDR2 is SNEGSKA in the germline V gene (reference sequence). V was pared by 5 bases and J by 3 bases, with 8 bases of the junction left unmatched. This CDR3 has 15 residues. CDR3 residues: CSAYKTSGGFYEQYF. CDR3 DNA sequence: TGCAGTGCTTACAAGACTAGCGGGGGATTCTACGAGCAGTACTTC.

This chain uses TRBV5-1 with TRBJ2-3; 10 bases map to TRBD1. Germline V lookup: CDR1 SGHRS, CDR2 YFSETQ. The CDR3 extends over 16 amino acids. The V gene end was trimmed by 2 bases and the J gene end by 5 bases; junction bases not matched to a gene: 8. The DNA for the CDR3 is TGCGCCAGCAGCTTCCCTGGGACAGGGGAAGGAGATACGCAGTATTTT. Amino acid sequence: CASSFPGTGEGDTQYF.

This rearrangement joins TRBV5-1 to TRBJ1-5; D is uncertain. Trimming cost V 0 bases and J 6 bases, with 7 bases left between them. In germline, CDR1 is SGHRS, CDR2 YFSETQ. CDR3 length equals 13 residues. The CDR3 nucleotides are TGCGCCAGCAGCTTGGGCCCGGGTCAGCCCCAGCATTTT. As protein: CASSLGPGQPQHF.

V usage is TRBV20-1 and J usage is TRBJ1-2; D gene unclear. Germline V gene lookup returns CDR1 DFQATT and CDR2 SNEGSKA (reference sequence). Trimming removed 4 bases at V and 6 bases at J, with 18 bases between. The CDR3 spans 14 residues. The CDR3 here is CSATINPRGNGYTF. The CDR3 DNA reads as TGCAGTGCTACCATAAACCCTCGAGGGAATGGCTACACCTTC.

The V call is TRBV29-1, the J call TRBJ1-2; 7 nucleotides agree with TRBD1. V lost 4 bases to trimming and J lost 3 bases; unmatched junction nucleotides: 5. The germline gives CDR1 SQVTM, CDR2 ANQGSEA. The CDR3 loop spans 13 amino acids. CDR3 nucleotide sequence: TGCAGCGTTGGGACAGGTGGGGACTATGGCTACACCTTC. It yields the protein CSVGTGGDYGYTF.

The chain has TRBV7-9 and TRBJ1-1, with D hard to call. The V and J ends lost 5 bases and 4 bases respectively, with 5 bases between them. This CDR3 region has 11 residues. Germline V gives CDR1 SEHNR, CDR2 FQNEAQ (reference sequence). DNA for the CDR3: TGTGCCAGCAGCCCAAGCACTGAAGCTTTCTTT. Amino acid sequence: CASSPSTEAFF.

J is TRBJ2-7 and V is TRBV6-1; 10 bases match TRBD2. CDR1 is MNHNS and CDR2 is SASEGT in the germline V gene. CDR3 size: 15 residues. J lost 0 bases, V lost 5 bases, and 4 bases had no gene match. The CDR3 spells CASSSRTSGSYEQYF. CDR3 DNA sequence: TGTGCCAGCAGTTCGAGGACTAGCGGCTCCTACGAGCAGTACTTC.

The chain is built from TRBV20-1 and TRBJ1-2, with D possibly TRBD1 on 6 matching bases. V shed 5 bases and J shed 8 bases, with 9 bases lying between them. The CDR3 extends over 10 amino acids. Per germline, CDR1 DFQATT and CDR2 SNEGSKA (reference sequence). CDR3 in amino acids: CSAGQKGYTF. CDR3 sequence (DNA): TGCAGTGCTGGACAGAAGGGCTACACCTTC.

This clonotype was detected only a few times. The gene calls are TRBV7-8 and TRBJ2-6, with 9 positions matching TRBD2. Germline trimming cut 6 bases from V and 2 bases from J; bases unmatched to any gene: 8. CDR3 length equals 17 residues. Per germline, CDR1 SGHVS and CDR2 FQNEAQ. Here the CDR3 reads CASSTKRGAAGANVLTF. In DNA, the CDR3 is TGTGCCAGCAGTACCAAGCGGGGGGCAGCTGGGGCCAACGTCCTGACTTTC. The variable domain in full, with the rest retrieved from reference TRBV7-8 and TRBJ2-6, is GAGVSQSPRYKVAKRGQDVALRCDPISGHVSLFWYQQALGQGPEFLTYFQNEAQLDKSGLPSDRFFAERPEGSVSTLKIQRTQQEDSAVYLCASSTKRGAAGANVLTFGAGSRLTVL.

This clonotype was seen ten or more times. The chain is built from TRBV4-3 and TRBJ2-7, with TRBD1 matching 8 bases. Looked up from germline, CDR1 is LGHNA and CDR2 is YSLEER. The CDR3 has 16 amino acids. Trimming at V came to 1 base and at J to 1 base, leaving 6 bases not matched to a gene. The CDR3 region is CASSQGRGTGSYEQYF. The CDR3, as DNA: TGCGCCAGCAGCCAAGGGAGGGGGACAGGTTCCTACGAGCAGTACTTC.

This clonotype was detected only a few times. This chain connects TRBV6-5 to TRBJ2-1; D is perhaps TRBD1 (6 bases). V lost 7 bases, J lost 3 bases, and 10 bases lay in between. The CDR3 extends over 13 amino acids. Germline CDR1 is MNHEY and CDR2 is SVGAGI. The DNA of the CDR3 is TGTGCCAGCACGTCCAGGGGCTACAATGAGCAGTTCTTC. It encodes CASTSRGYNEQFF.

The V call is TRBV3-1, the J call TRBJ2-3, with 8 bases identical to TRBD2. CDR1 and CDR2 (germline): LGHDT, YNNKEL (reference sequence). CDR3 length: 16 amino acids. Unmatched junction bases numbered 4, after V lost 1 base and J lost 1 base. For the CDR3, the DNA is TGTGCCAGCAGCCAAGTTCCGGGACTAGGCACAGATACGCAGTATTTT. It yields the protein CASSQVPGLGTDTQYF.

This clonotype was seen more than once but under ten times. The CDR3 here is CASSPGKKGHTEAFF. DNA for the CDR3: TGTGCCAGCAGCCCAGGGAAGAAGGGCCACACTGAAGCTTTCTTT. This chain joins TRBV7-9 and TRBJ1-1, with D perhaps TRBD1 (5 bases). The CDR3 is 15 residues long. V shed 5 bases and J shed 3 bases, with 16 bases lying between them. Germline V gene sequence: CDR1 SEHNR, CDR2 FQNEAQ (reference sequence).

The rearrangement links TRBV7-9 to TRBJ2-3; 9 nucleotides agree with TRBD2. The junction had 6 bases not matched to a gene; V was cut back by 5 bases and J by 6 bases. This CDR3 comprises 14 residues. Germline V CDR1 and CDR2: SEHNR, FQNEAQ (reference sequence). CDR3 coding DNA: TGTGCCAGCAGCCTTAGCGGGAGTGCGGATACGCAGTATTTT. Amino acids: CASSLSGSADTQYF. The whole variable domain, remainder taken from reference TRBV7-9 and TRBJ2-3, is DTGVSQNPRHKITKRGQNVTFRCDPISEHNRLYWYRQTLGQGPEFLTYFQNEAQLEKSRLLSDRFSAERPKGSFSTLEIQRTEQGDSAMYLCASSLSGSADTQYFGPGTRLTVL.

The genes are TRBV5-1 and TRBJ2-3, with D perhaps matching TRBD2 (6 bases). The germline V and J ends were trimmed by 5 bases and 6 bases, with 13 bases remaining between them. Germline lookup yields CDR1 SGHRS and CDR2 YFSETQ. The CDR3 runs to 13 residues. The CDR3 DNA sequence: TGCGCCAGCAGATTCAGGGAGGATGATACGCAGTATTTT. This gives the protein CASRFREDDTQYF.

This clonotype was seen more than once but under ten times. The rearrangement links TRBV20-1 to TRBJ2-1; the D is unclear. Trimming stripped 0 bases from V and 0 bases from J, with 9 bases between. Germline CDR1 is DFQATT and CDR2 is SNEGSKA (reference sequence). This CDR3 has 15 amino acids. CDR3: CSARDRRSSYNEQFF. The CDR3 coding sequence is TGCAGTGCTAGAGATCGGCGGAGCTCCTACAATGAGCAGTTCTTC.

The V call is TRBV5-1, the J call TRBJ2-3, with D perhaps matching TRBD1 (6 bases). The CDR3 is 17 amino acids. The germline CDR1 and CDR2 sequences are SGHRS and YFSETQ. Trimming pared 4 bases from V and 6 bases from J, leaving 24 bases between. The chain's CDR3 is CASSPSSGRGNGDTQYF. Here the CDR3 DNA reads TGCGCCAGCAGCCCCTCCTCCGGCAGGGGTAATGGGGATACGCAGTATTTT.

V is TRBV20-1 and J is TRBJ2-4, with 8 bases that match TRBD2. The J call may be incorrect, as the DNA end agrees better with TRBJ2-7. The CDR3 loop spans 14 amino acids. From germline, CDR1 is DFQATT and CDR2 SNEGSKA (reference sequence). CDR3 sequence (DNA): TGCAGTGCCCTCAGGAACGGGGGGGCACTCGAGCAGTACTTC. Its translation is CSALRNGGALEQYF.

The V and J genes are TRBV4-1 and TRBJ1-4, with 8 bases aligning to TRBD1. The ends lost 0 bases at V and 7 bases at J; junction bases unmatched: 4. This CDR3 is 15 amino acids long. The V gene's germline CDR1 is MGHRA and CDR2 YSYEKL. CDR3 protein: CASSQETGVVEKLFF. The CDR3, as DNA: TGCGCCAGCAGCCAAGAGACAGGGGTTGTTGAAAAACTGTTTTTT.

V usage is TRBV4-1 and J usage is TRBJ2-6, with D possibly matching TRBD1 (5 bases). The V gene lost 3 bases and the J gene lost 3 bases, with 12 bases spanning the gap. Germline values: CDR1 MGHRA, CDR2 YSYEKL. This CDR3 is 16 amino acids long. The CDR3 DNA follows: TGCGCCAGCAGCCAGCCCCAGGGATATGGGGCCAACGTCCTGACTTTC. Translation: CASSQPQGYGANVLTF.

The DNA for the CDR3 is TGTGCCAGCTCACCGGGAGAGCGAGAGACCCAGTACTTC. Translation gives CASSPGERETQYF. The chain links TRBV18 to TRBJ2-5, with D maybe TRBD2 (5 bases). Per the germline V gene, CDR1 is KGHSH and CDR2 is LQKENI. Trimming stripped 3 bases from V and 4 bases from J, with 9 bases between. This CDR3 is built from 13 residues.

This clonotype was picked up a small number of times. The V call is TRBV29-1, the J call TRBJ2-3; weak D call: TRBD2 (6 bases). The CDR3 extends over 12 amino acids. Germline V gene lookup returns CDR1 SQVTM and CDR2 ANQGSEA. DNA of the CDR3: TGCAGTTCCCCGGGGGGCACAGATACGCAGTATTTT. Translated, it gives CSSPGGTDTQYF.

V gene TRBV6-6 combines with J gene TRBJ1-2; no clear D gene. The V end lost 0 bases, the J end lost 5 bases, and 10 bases lay between the germline ends. This CDR3 is 14 amino acids long. The germline gives CDR1 MNHNY, CDR2 SVGAGI (reference sequence). The CDR3 spells CASSYSAHQYGYTF. The DNA of the CDR3 is TGTGCCAGCAGTTACTCGGCGCATCAGTATGGCTACACCTTC.

This chain joins TRBV4-2 and TRBJ2-5; D is possibly TRBD1 (6 bases). Trimming removed 3 bases at V and 3 bases at J, with 8 bases between. The CDR3 has 13 amino acids. Per the germline V gene, CDR1 is LGHNA and CDR2 is YNFKEQ. The CDR3 is CASSHNREETQYF. CDR3 DNA: TGTGCCAGCAGCCATAACAGGGAAGAGACCCAGTACTTC.

The chain joins TRBV6-2 or TRBV6-3 to TRBJ2-7; TRBD1 agrees at 9 bases. This CDR3 comprises 15 residues. Germline CDR1 reads MNHEY; CDR2 reads SVGEGT. With 3 bases clipped from V and 4 bases from J, the junction kept 7 bases outside the gene matches. The CDR3 sequence is CASSYSGTGMYEQYF. The CDR3 DNA reads TGTGCCAGCAGTTATTCCGGGACAGGGATGTACGAGCAGTACTTC.

V gene TRBV28 combines with J gene TRBJ1-5; D not certain. The V and J ends lost 6 bases and 6 bases respectively, with 9 bases between them. The CDR3 contains 12 residues. Germline values: CDR1 MDHEN, CDR2 SYDVKM. CDR3 in DNA: TGTGCCAGCAGACAGATCCGTCAGCCCCAGCATTTT. The encoded protein is CASRQIRQPQHF.

The V call is TRBV13, the J call TRBJ2-3; D is unresolved. This CDR3 has 15 amino acids. Trimming stripped 5 bases from V and 5 bases from J, with 17 bases between. Germline V CDR1 and CDR2: PRHDT, FYEKMQ (reference sequence). Here the CDR3 reads CASSPPGGRIDTQYF. CDR3 DNA sequence: TGTGCCAGCAGCCCGCCCGGTGGGCGCATAGATACGCAGTATTTT.

This clonotype appeared a few times. The J gene is TRBJ2-1, the V gene TRBV7-2; 10 nucleotides match TRBD2. From germline, CDR1 is SGHTA and CDR2 FQGNSA. The junction had 6 bases not matched to a gene; V was cut back by 1 base and J by 9 bases. This CDR3 is 15 amino acids long. The CDR3 sequence is CASSLVAGGQVEQFF. The CDR3 nucleotides read TGTGCCAGCAGCTTAGTAGCGGGGGGCCAGGTTGAGCAGTTCTTC.